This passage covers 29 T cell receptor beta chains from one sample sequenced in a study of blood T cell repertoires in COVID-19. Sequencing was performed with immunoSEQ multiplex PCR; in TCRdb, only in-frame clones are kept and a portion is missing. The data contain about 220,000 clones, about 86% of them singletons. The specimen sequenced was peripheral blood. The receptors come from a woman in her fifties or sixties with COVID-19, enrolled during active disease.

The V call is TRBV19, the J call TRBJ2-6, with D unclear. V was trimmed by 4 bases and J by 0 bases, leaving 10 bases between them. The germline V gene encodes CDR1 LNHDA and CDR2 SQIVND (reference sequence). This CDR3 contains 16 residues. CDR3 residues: CASSSYAFSGANVLTF. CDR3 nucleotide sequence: TGTGCCAGTAGTAGCTACGCCTTCTCTGGGGCCAACGTCCTGACTTTC.

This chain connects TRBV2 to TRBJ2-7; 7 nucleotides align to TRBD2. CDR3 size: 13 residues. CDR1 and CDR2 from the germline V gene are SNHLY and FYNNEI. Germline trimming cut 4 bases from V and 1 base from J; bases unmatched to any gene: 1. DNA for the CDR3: TGTGCCAGCAGTGTGGGGGGGTCCTACGAGCAGTACGTC. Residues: CASSVGGSYEQYV.

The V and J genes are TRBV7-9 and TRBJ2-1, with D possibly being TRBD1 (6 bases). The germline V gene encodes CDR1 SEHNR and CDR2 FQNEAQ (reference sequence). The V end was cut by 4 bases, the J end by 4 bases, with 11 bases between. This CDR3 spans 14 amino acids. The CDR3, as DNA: TGTGCCAGCAGCTCCGGACAGTTGTACAATGAGCAGTTCTTC. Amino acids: CASSSGQLYNEQFF.

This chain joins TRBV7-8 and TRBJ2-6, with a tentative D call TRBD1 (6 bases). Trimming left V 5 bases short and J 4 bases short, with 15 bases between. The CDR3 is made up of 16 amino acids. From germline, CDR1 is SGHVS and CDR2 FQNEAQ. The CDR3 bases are TGTGCCAGCAGCAAAAACAGGGTAGCCGGGGCCAACGTCCTGACTTTC. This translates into CASSKNRVAGANVLTF.

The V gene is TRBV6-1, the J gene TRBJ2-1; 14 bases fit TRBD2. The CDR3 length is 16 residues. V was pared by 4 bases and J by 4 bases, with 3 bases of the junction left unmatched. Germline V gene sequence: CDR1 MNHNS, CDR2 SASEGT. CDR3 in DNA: TGTGCCAGCAGTGGGGGACTAGCGGGGGTGTACAATGAGCAGTTCTTC. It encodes CASSGGLAGVYNEQFF.

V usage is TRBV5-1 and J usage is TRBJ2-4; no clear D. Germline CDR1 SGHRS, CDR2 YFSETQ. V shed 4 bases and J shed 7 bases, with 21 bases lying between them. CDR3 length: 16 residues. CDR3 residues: CASSRDIIPPGNIQYF. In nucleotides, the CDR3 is TGCGCCAGCAGCCGAGACATTATCCCCCCAGGCAACATTCAGTACTTC.

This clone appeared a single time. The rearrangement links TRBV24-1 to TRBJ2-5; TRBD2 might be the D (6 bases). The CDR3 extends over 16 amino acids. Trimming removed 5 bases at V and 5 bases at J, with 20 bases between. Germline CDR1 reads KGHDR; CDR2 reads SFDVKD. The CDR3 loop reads CATSAGAAGGGETQYF. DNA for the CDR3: TGTGCCACCAGTGCTGGTGCGGCAGGTGGAGGGGAGACCCAGTACTTC.

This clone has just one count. The CDR3 reads CASSPYGGLTGELFF. DNA of the CDR3: TGTGCCAGCTCACCATACGGGGGGCTCACCGGGGAGCTGTTTTTT. V usage is TRBV18 and J usage is TRBJ2-2; TRBD2 might be the D (7 bases). Trimming stripped 2 bases from V and 4 bases from J, with 11 bases between. The germline V gene has CDR1 KGHSH and CDR2 LQKENI. This CDR3 spans 15 amino acids.

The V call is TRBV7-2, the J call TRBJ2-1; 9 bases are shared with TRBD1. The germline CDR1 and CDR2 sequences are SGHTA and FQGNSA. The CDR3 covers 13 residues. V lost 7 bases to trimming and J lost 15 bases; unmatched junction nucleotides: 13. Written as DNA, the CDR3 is TGTGCCAGCAAGCTTACAACCGGGACAGGGCCGTTCTTC. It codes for CASKLTTGTGPFF.

In DNA, the CDR3 is TGTGCTAGTGGTACCTTATTACAGGGTCATCATGGCTACACCTTC. It specifies CASGTLLQGHHGYTF. This rearrangement joins TRBV12-5 to TRBJ1-2; tentatively, D is TRBD1 (6 bases). Trimming stripped 5 bases from V and 6 bases from J, with 19 bases between. The CDR3 totals 15 residues. Germline V gene lookup returns CDR1 LGHNT and CDR2 FRNRAP.

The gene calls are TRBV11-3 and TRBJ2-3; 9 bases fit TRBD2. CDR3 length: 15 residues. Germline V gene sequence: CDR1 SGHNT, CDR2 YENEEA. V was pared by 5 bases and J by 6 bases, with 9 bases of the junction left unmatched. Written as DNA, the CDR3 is TGTGCCAGCAGCAAGCGGCGGGGGGGACGGGATACGCAGTATTTT. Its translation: CASSKRRGGRDTQYF.

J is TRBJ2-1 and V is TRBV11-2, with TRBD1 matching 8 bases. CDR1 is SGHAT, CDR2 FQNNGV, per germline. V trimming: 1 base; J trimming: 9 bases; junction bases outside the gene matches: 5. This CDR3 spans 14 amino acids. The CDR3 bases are TGTGCCAGCAGCTTAGTTTCCAGGGGGCTTGAGCAGTTCTTC. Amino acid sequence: CASSLVSRGLEQFF.

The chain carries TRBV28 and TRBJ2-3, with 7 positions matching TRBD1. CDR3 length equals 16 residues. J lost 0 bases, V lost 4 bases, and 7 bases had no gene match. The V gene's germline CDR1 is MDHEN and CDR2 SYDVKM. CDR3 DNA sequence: TGTGCCAGCAGTTACCCCACAGGGGTTAGCACAGATACGCAGTATTTT. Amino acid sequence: CASSYPTGVSTDTQYF.

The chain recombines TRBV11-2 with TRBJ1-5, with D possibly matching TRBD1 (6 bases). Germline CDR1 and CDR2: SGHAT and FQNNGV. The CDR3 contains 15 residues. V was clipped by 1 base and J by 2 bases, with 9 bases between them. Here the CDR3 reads CASSLVGGRNQPQHF. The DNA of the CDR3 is TGTGCCAGCAGCTTAGTTGGGGGCCGCAATCAGCCCCAGCATTTT.

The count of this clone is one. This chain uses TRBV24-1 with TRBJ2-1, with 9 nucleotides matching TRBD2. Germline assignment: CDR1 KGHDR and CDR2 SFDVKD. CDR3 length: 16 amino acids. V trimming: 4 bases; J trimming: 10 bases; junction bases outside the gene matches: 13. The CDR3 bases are TGTGCCACCAGTGACCCCAACGCGGGGGGGCGAGGCGAGCAGTTCTTC. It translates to CATSDPNAGGRGEQFF.

The CDR3 DNA is TGTGCCAGCAGCCTCGGACAGGGAGGGGGGGGCACTGAAGCTTTCTTT. Its protein product is CASSLGQGGGGTEAFF. The gene calls are TRBV3-1 (or the pseudogene TRBV3-2) and TRBJ1-1, with 8 bases fitting TRBD1. Trimming at V came to 4 bases and at J to 4 bases, leaving 11 bases not matched to a gene. Germline CDR1 is LGHDT and CDR2 is YNNKEL (reference sequence). This CDR3 spans 16 amino acids.

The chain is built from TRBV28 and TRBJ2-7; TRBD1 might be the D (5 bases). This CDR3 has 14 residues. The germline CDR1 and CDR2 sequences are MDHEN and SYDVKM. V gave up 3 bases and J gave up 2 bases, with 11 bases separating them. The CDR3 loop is CASSFREQAYEQYF. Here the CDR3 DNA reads TGTGCCAGCAGTTTTAGGGAACAGGCCTACGAGCAGTACTTC. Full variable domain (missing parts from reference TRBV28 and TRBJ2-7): DVKVTQSSRYLVKRTGEKVFLECVQDMDHENMFWYRQDPGLGLRLIYFSYDVKMKEKGDIPEGYSVSREKKERFSLILESASTNQTSMYLCASSFREQAYEQYFGPGTRLTVT.

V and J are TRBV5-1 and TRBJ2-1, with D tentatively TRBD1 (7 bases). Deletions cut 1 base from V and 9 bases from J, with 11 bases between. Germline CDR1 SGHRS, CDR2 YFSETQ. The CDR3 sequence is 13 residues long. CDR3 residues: CASSLQGGSEQFF. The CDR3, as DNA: TGCGCCAGCAGCTTGCAGGGGGGAAGTGAGCAGTTCTTC.

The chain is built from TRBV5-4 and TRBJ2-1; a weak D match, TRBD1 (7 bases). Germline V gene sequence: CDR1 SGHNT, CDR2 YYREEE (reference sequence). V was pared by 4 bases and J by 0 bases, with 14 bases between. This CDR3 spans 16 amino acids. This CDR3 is CASSKPGGSSYNEQFF. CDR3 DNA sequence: TGTGCCAGCAGCAAACCAGGGGGGTCCTCCTACAATGAGCAGTTCTTC.

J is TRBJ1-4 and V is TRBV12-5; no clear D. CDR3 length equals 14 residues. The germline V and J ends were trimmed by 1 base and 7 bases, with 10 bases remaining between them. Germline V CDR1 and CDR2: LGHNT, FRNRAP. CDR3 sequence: CASGLGGVGEKLFF. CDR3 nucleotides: TGTGCTAGTGGTTTGGGGGGAGTAGGTGAAAAACTGTTTTTT.

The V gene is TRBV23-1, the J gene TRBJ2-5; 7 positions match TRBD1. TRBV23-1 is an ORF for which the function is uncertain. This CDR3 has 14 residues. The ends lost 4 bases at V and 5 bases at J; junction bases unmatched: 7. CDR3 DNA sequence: TGCGCCAGCAGTCTAAAAGACAGGGACGAGACCCAGTACTTC. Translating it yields CASSLKDRDETQYF.

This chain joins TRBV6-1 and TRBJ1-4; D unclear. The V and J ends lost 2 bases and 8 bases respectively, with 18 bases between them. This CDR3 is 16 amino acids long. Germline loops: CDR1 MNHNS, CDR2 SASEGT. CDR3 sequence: CASSEPAGRSREKLFF. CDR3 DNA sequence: TGTGCCAGCAGTGAACCGGCGGGCAGGAGCCGGGAAAAACTGTTTTTT.

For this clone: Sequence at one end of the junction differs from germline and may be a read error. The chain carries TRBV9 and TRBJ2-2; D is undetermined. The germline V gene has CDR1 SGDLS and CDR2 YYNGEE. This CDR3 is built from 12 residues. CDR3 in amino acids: CASSVNNGELFF. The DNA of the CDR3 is TGTGCCAGCAGCGTAAACAACGGGGAGCTGTTTTTT.

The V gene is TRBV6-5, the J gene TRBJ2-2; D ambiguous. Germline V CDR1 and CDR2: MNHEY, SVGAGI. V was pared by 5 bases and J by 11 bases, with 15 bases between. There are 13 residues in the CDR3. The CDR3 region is CASSPPVPVELFF. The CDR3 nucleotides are TGTGCCAGCAGTCCCCCGGTCCCTGTAGAGCTGTTTTTT.

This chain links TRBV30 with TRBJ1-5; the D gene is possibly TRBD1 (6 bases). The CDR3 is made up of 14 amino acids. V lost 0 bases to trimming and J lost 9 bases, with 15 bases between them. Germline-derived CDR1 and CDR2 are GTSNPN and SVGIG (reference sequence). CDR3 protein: CAWSVGAGEMPQHF. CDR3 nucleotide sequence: TGTGCCTGGAGTGTTGGAGCAGGGGAAATGCCCCAGCATTTT.

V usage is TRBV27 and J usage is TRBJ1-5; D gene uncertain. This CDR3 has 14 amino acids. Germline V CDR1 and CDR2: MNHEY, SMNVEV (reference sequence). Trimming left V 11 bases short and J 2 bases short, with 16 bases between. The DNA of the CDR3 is TGTGCCTCTAAGGAGGGTTACGGCAATCAGCCCCAGCATTTT. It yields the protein CASKEGYGNQPQHF.

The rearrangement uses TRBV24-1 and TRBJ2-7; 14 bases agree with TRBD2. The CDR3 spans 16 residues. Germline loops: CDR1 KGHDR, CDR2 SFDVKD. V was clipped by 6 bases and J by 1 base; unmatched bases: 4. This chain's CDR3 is CATSPWTSGGSYEQYV. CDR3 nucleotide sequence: TGTGCCACCAGTCCTTGGACTAGCGGGGGGTCCTACGAGCAGTACGTC.

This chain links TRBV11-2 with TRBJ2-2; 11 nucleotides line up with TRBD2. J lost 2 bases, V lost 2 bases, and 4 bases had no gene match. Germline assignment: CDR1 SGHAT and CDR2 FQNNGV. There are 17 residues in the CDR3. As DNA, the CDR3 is TGTGCCAGCAGCTTAAGCGGGACTAGCGGTAACACCGGGGAGCTGTTTTTT. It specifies CASSLSGTSGNTGELFF.

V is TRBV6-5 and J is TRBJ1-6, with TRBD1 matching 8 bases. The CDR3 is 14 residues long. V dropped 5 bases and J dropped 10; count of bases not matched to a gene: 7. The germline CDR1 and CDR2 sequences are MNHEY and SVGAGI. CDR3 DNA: TGTGCCAGCAGTCCCGGGACAGGAGACTCACCCCTCCACTTT. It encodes CASSPGTGDSPLHF.